The subject of this entry is one T cell receptor (beta chain). The data originate from a study of blood T cell repertoires in COVID-19. Study overall: Nucleic acid was either cDNA or gDNA, and it came from T cells, B-cell-depleted T cells, or PBMCs.

The CDR3 is 14 residues long. V was pared by 6 bases and J by 4 bases, with 6 bases of the junction left unmatched. Germline loops: CDR1 LNHDA, CDR2 SQIVND (reference sequence). Seattle patient enrollment occurred during active infection, with longitudinal follow-up thereafter. Authors' data handling: Estimation of nucleated cell counts was performed using reference gene primer amplification. The protocol was immunoSEQ multiplex PCR, while the TCRdb copy is restricted to in-frame clones and leaves out a portion. V, J and clone size are taken as reported in that table, and D and trimming were inferred from the DNA itself. This table holds about 170,000 clones, approximately 81% found once.

The sequence came from a woman in her 70s with COVID-19, enrolled during active disease. The gene calls are TRBV19 and TRBJ1-5; TRBD1 aligns across 7 bases. Sequencing was done on a sample of peripheral blood. The CDR3 loop is CASRGDRANQPQHF. The CDR3, as DNA: TGTGCCAGTAGGGGAGACAGGGCGAATCAGCCCCAGCATTTT.